This T cell receptor (beta chain) was found in a study of blood T cell repertoires in COVID-19 (TCRdb year 2020). At the level of the whole study: Collaborator samples came from the United States, Italy and Spain and covered acute and convalescent phases of COVID-19. The repertoires were released in a freely available public database meant as a resource for research on the immune response to SARS-CoV-2. Subjects who had been exposed to COVID-19, were actively infected with it, or had recovered from it provided the deeply sampled blood TCRbeta repertoires that made up the dataset. Where available, HLA class I and class II types were obtained from metadata supplied by the sample provider rather than from assay-based typing. The material from the prospective study consisted of cDNA or gDNA derived from T cells, B-cell-depleted T cells, or PBMCs. Nearly every sample came with metadata listing a de-identified subject ID, COVID-19 status, age in years and sex. The samples were drawn from the first 160 participants of the ongoing ImmuneRACE study and from 1,254 subjects provided by 6 global collaborators. General conclusions and limits of the study: The amount of clinical and demographic metadata varied by source and participant and was provided uncurated.

One collaborating source in Seattle enrolled patients during active infection and followed them longitudinally through the course of disease. Whole blood was collected in K2EDTA tubes by collaborating institutions according to the institutions' own protocols. For TCRbeta analysis, collaborators shipped samples in one of three forms: frozen whole blood, isolated PBMCs, or DNA extracted from either of those sample types. TCRbeta CDR3 regions were amplified from genomic DNA using the immunoSEQ Assay, a bias-controlled multiplex PCR. Concerning the study's data processing: The number of nucleated cells in each sample was estimated by amplification of reference gene primers within the assay. To quantify the absolute abundance of each unique TCRbeta CDR3 rearrangement, sequence reads were collapsed and filtered. For each sample, productive Simpson clonality was calculated by taking the square root of Simpson's diversity index across productive rearrangements. TCRdb took over this immuneACCESS table, retaining in-frame rearrangements with V and J assigned. Such tables are incomplete; in checked studies, under half of the missing clones stem from an unresolved V gene, and the remainder is unexplained. For V, J and clone size, that table is used; D and trimming come from the DNA. This sample has 250,000 to 350,000 clones in its table, and approximately 85% of those were observed once. The biggest ten clones account for 0.7% to 0.9% of the sample.

Notes on this clone: Its antigen is unknown. It has no much larger one-base neighbor in the sample; base qualities were not kept.

The clonotype was recovered from a human donor with COVID-19, enrolled during active disease. The donor label of this sample is uncertain. Specimen: peripheral blood.

The DNA sequence is given as TGTGCCAGCAAAGTGAGTAACTTGAACACTGAAGCTTTCTTT. The translation is CASKVSNLNTEAFF. This chain joins TRBV7-9 to TRBJ1-1; no D gene can be assigned with confidence. The CDR3 holds 14 amino acids from the cysteine to the phenylalanine. Solely the CDR3 DNA is kept, with 42 bases framed from the first base. From a lookup of the germline V gene (reference sequence), CDR1 and CDR2 are SEHNR and FQNEAQ. At the junction V is shortened by 7 bases and J by 0 bases, with 12 bases in between.